These 4 T cell receptor beta chains share one sample of origin, sequenced in a study of blood T cell repertoires in COVID-19. Produced via immunoSEQ multiplex PCR; TCRdb's table is partial and in-frame only. Seen here are about 250,000 clones, 85% observed once, and the top ten hold about 9.1%. Material for sequencing was PBMCs or T cells enriched from blood (not recorded which). The receptor source for this set is a woman aged 45-59 years with acute COVID-19.

The table lists this clone with a few counts. This chain joins TRBV3-1 (or the pseudogene TRBV3-2) and TRBJ1-4; TRBD1 might be the D (5 bases). Germline V gene sequence: CDR1 LGHDT, CDR2 YNNKEL (reference sequence). The V end was cut by 5 bases, the J end by 0 bases, with 22 bases between. The CDR3 runs 19 residues. In nucleotides, the CDR3 is TGTGCCAGCAGCTTACTAGGGGAGTGGGGGGTCGCAACTAATGAAAAACTGTTTTTT. Translated, it gives CASSLLGEWGVATNEKLFF.

The gene calls are TRBV4-3 and TRBJ1-2, with TRBD1 matching 7 bases. The CDR3 consists of 15 residues. Trimming took 0 bases from V and 1 from J; bases not matched to a gene: 2. Germline CDR1 LGHNA, CDR2 YSLEER. The CDR3 is CASSQDWDSNYGYTF. The CDR3 DNA sequence: TGCGCCAGCAGCCAAGATTGGGACAGTAACTATGGCTACACCTTC.

J is TRBJ2-1 and V is TRBV15; D is uncertain. The CDR3 consists of 14 residues. Trimming cost V 3 bases and J 7 bases, with 13 bases left between them. Germline CDR1 LNHNV, CDR2 YYDKDF (reference sequence). The CDR3 sequence is CATSSDFVENEQFF. CDR3 nucleotide sequence: TGTGCCACCAGCAGCGACTTCGTAGAGAATGAGCAGTTCTTC.

This clone occurred a few times. The sample carries other DNA sequences with the same CDR3. The chain couples TRBV6-5 to TRBJ1-2, with D perhaps TRBD1 (5 bases). In germline, CDR1 is MNHEY, CDR2 SVGAGI. The CDR3 is 13 amino acids. Trimming shortened V by 2 bases and J by 1 base, and 5 bases separated the two germline ends. CDR3 DNA: TGTGCCAGCAGTTACGACAGTAACTATGGCTACACCTTC. Translation gives CASSYDSNYGYTF.